This T cell receptor beta chain comes out of a study of blood T cell dynamics during melanoma immunotherapy. Whole-study context: First-line therapy was either pembrolizumab or nivolumab with ipilimumab for metastatic melanoma.

Method: immunoSEQ multiplex PCR; TCRdb's copy keeps in-frame clones and lacks some. Of 13,000 or so clones listed, 90% to 95% are singletons. This CDR3 spans 15 amino acids. CDR1 and CDR2 (germline): SQVTM, ANQGSEA. Trimming left V 5 bases short and J 5 bases short, with 21 bases between. Regarding time point: pre-treatment baseline. Apart from a couple of fast progressors, RECIST 1.1 response was judged 12 weeks post-infusion. The sequence derives from a human donor with melanoma. The source material was effector memory CD8+ T cells from blood, sampled from a patient treated with checkpoint blockade. The chain employs TRBV29-1 and TRBJ2-5, with TRBD2 as a possible D gene (6 bases). CDR3: CSVPRWEAEGETQYF. CDR3 nucleotides: TGCAGCGTTCCAAGGTGGGAGGCCGAGGGGGAGACCCAGTACTTC. Variable domain in full (rest from reference TRBV29-1 and TRBJ2-5): SAVISQKPSRDICQRGTSLTIQCQVDSQVTMMFWYRQQPGQSLTLIATANQGSEATYESGFVIDKFPISRPNLTFSTLTVSNMSPEDSSIYLCSVPRWEAEGETQYFGPGTRLLVL.